These 29 T cell receptor beta chains were sequenced from one sample in a study of molecular identifiers for immune sequencing clone quantification. TCRdb re-called the PCR reads through MiXCR, storing one row per CDR3 protein. Here the sample spans around 320,000 distinct CDR3 sequences, roughly 24% being singletons. Sequenced input: naive CD8+ T cells from blood, with Jurkat cell RNA spiked in. The subset was: FACS-sorted CD8+CD4-CCR7+CD45RA+ naive T cells. These TCRs come from a human donor in good health. Some libraries in this study had Jurkat cell RNA spiked in.

Worth noting for this clonotype: It may be a read error: a sequence one base away is much more abundant. This chain uses TRBV2 with TRBJ2-3; D gene ambiguous. V was clipped by 2 bases and J by 2 bases, with 11 bases between them. Looked up from germline, CDR1 is SNHLY and CDR2 is FYNNEI. The CDR3 has 15 residues. CDR3 protein: CASSEKGLNTDTQYF. CDR3 in DNA: TGTGCCAGCAGTGAAAAGGGTCTAAACACAGATACGCAGTATTTT.

In regard to this clonotype: This may come from a read error, since a much larger clone is one base off. The V and J genes are TRBV12-3 or TRBV12-4 and TRBJ1-1; D uncertain. This CDR3 has 12 residues. V lost 7 bases and J 3 bases, leaving 9 bases between the germline ends. As DNA, the CDR3 is TGTGCCAGCACCCCCATGGACACTGAAGCTTTCTTT. The encoded protein is CASTPMDTEAFF.

This clonotype was found a few times. The rearrangement uses TRBV13 and TRBJ2-3; the match to TRBD2 covers 10 bases. CDR3 size: 21 residues. Germline CDR1 is PRHDT and CDR2 is FYEKMQ (reference sequence). Trimming took 1 base from V and 0 from J; bases not matched to a gene: 16. The CDR3 loop is CASSLAFPSGGAYGSTDTQYF. In DNA form, the CDR3 reads TGTGCCAGCAGCTTAGCCTTCCCGAGCGGGGGGGCCTATGGTAGCACAGATACGCAGTATTTT. The variable domain in full, completed from reference TRBV13 and TRBJ2-3, reads AAGVIQSPRHLIKEKRETATLKCYPIPRHDTVYWYQQGPGQDPQFLISFYEKMQSDKGSIPDRFSAQQFSDYHSELNMSSLELGDSALYFCASSLAFPSGGAYGSTDTQYFGPGTRLTVL.

This clonotype showed up just a few times. V is TRBV15 and J is TRBJ2-7; D remains ambiguous. There are 17 residues in the CDR3. Germline assignment: CDR1 LNHNV and CDR2 YYDKDF (reference sequence). Trimming left V 0 bases short and J 2 bases short, with 17 bases between. The CDR3 protein is CATSRDRSEILTYEQYF. CDR3 DNA sequence: TGTGCCACCAGCAGAGATCGATCAGAAATCCTAACCTACGAGCAGTACTTC.

This chain uses TRBV7-9 with TRBJ2-2; D perhaps matches TRBD2 (5 bases). The CDR3 contains 16 residues. Germline V gene sequence: CDR1 SEHNR, CDR2 FQNEAQ (reference sequence). The V end lost 5 bases, the J end lost 5 bases, and 18 bases lay between the germline ends. CDR3 DNA sequence: TGTGCCAGCAGCACTCCCCGGTCGGGGATAACCGGGGAGCTGTTTTTT. Protein: CASSTPRSGITGELFF.

The CDR3 loop reads CACSTGGLPYEQYF. The CDR3 bases are TGTGCCTGTTCAACAGGGGGCCTACCCTACGAGCAGTACTTC. The chain links TRBV30 to TRBJ2-7; 9 positions match TRBD1. In germline, CDR1 is GTSNPN, CDR2 SVGIG (reference sequence). V shed 6 bases, J shed 2 bases, and the junction held 8 bases outside the gene matches. The CDR3 sequence is 14 residues long.

V is TRBV29-1 and J is TRBJ2-2; D unresolved. The length of the CDR3 is 12 residues. Germline V gene data show CDR1 as SQVTM and CDR2 as ANQGSEA. V was trimmed by 6 bases and J by 4 bases, leaving 9 bases between them. CDR3 sequence reads: CSVLDGTGELFF. The CDR3 nucleotides read TGCAGCGTGCTCGACGGCACCGGGGAGCTGTTTTTT.

This chain connects TRBV19 to TRBJ1-1, with D perhaps TRBD1 (5 bases). Germline assignment: CDR1 LNHDA and CDR2 SQIVND (reference sequence). Trimming took 1 base from V and 4 from J, leaving 25 bases between them. The CDR3 extends over 19 amino acids. The CDR3 DNA is TGTGCCAGTAGTATAGTAGTACGTTATGGAGGGGATCGGAGCACTGAAGCTTTCTTT. Encoded protein: CASSIVVRYGGDRSTEAFF.

This clonotype appeared many times. This chain links TRBV27 with TRBJ1-1; no definite D call. This CDR3 is built from 14 residues. V was cut by 0 bases and J by 6 bases, with 11 bases left in between. The V gene's germline CDR1 is MNHEY and CDR2 SMNVEV (reference sequence). The CDR3 spells CASSLSVSGPEAFF. CDR3 DNA: TGTGCCAGCAGTTTATCGGTATCTGGGCCTGAAGCTTTCTTT.

Concerning this clonotype: A much more abundant neighbour one base away suggests this may be a read error. The CDR3 DNA reads as TGTGCCAGCAGCTTGGAAATATGGGGCTCTGAAGCTTTCTTT. As protein: CASSLEIWGSEAFF. The chain carries TRBV5-5 and TRBJ1-1; the D gene is possibly TRBD1 (5 bases). Between the trimmed V and J ends, which lost 0 bases and 6 bases, there was a span of 12 bases. This CDR3 has 14 residues. CDR1 SGHKS and CDR2 YYEKEE come from the germline V gene (reference sequence). Complete variable domain (other parts from reference TRBV5-5 and TRBJ1-1): DAGVTQSPTHLIKTRGQQVTLRCSPISGHKSVSWYQQVLGQGPQFIFQYYEKEERGRGNFPDRFSARQFPNYSSELNVNALLLGDSALYLCASSLEIWGSEAFFGQGTRLTVV.

This clonotype came up a few times. The rearrangement links TRBV6-2 or TRBV6-3 to TRBJ2-4; the D gene is possibly TRBD1 (6 bases). Germline CDR1 is MNHEY and CDR2 is SVGEGT. This CDR3 comprises 16 residues. Deletions cut 4 bases from V and 0 bases from J, with 13 bases between. CDR3 protein: CASSSAGVLAKNIQYF. CDR3 bases: TGTGCCAGCAGTTCGGCAGGGGTGTTAGCCAAAAACATTCAGTACTTC.

With regard to this clonotype: A read error is possible here, since a much larger clone lies one base away. V and J are TRBV20-1 and TRBJ1-1; D gene unclear. The CDR3 consists of 12 residues. Germline-derived CDR1 and CDR2 are DFQATT and SNEGSKA (reference sequence). The CDR3 sequence: CGARDYNTEAFF. In nucleotides, the CDR3 is TGCGGTGCTAGAGATTATAACACTGAAGCTTTCTTT.

The chain combines TRBV29-1 with TRBJ2-7; 9 bases match TRBD2. The ends lost 5 bases at V and 7 bases at J; junction bases unmatched: 27. The CDR3 spans 19 residues. Looked up from germline, CDR1 is SQVTM and CDR2 is ANQGSEA. For the CDR3, the DNA is TGCAGCGTTTCTTTAGGTGGTTGGACTAGCGATCCCTTAGGTGAGGAGCAGTACTTC. Amino acids: CSVSLGGWTSDPLGEEQYF.

In regard to this clonotype: This clone may be a read error of a much larger clone one base away. This sequence joins TRBV9 and TRBJ2-5; 7 nucleotides line up with TRBD2. The CDR3 runs to 14 residues. CDR1 and CDR2 from the germline V gene are SGDLS and YYNGEE. The DNA for the CDR3 is TGTGCCAGCAGCTCCGGGAGGATGCAAGAGCCCCAGTACTTC. Translated: CASSSGRMQEPQYF.

There are a few counts of this clonotype. The CDR3 coding sequence is TGTGCCAGCAGTTACTGGAGGGAGCCCTTGGGCACTGAAGCTTTCTTT. Its translation is CASSYWREPLGTEAFF. This sequence joins TRBV6-2 or TRBV6-3 and TRBJ1-1; D gene ambiguous. This CDR3 spans 16 amino acids. Germline assignment: CDR1 MNHEY and CDR2 SVGEGT. V lost 1 base to trimming and J lost 4 bases, with 16 bases between them.

Many counts were recorded for this clonotype. The V and J genes are TRBV24-1 and TRBJ2-1, with 15 bases matching TRBD2. Germline CDR1 is KGHDR and CDR2 is SFDVKD. The CDR3 sequence is 19 residues long. After removal of 5 bases from V and 4 bases from J, the junction contained 11 bases not matched to a gene. In DNA form, the CDR3 reads TGTGCCACCAGTGCCTCCGGGACTAGCGGGGGGCCGTCTTACAATGAGCAGTTCTTC. It codes for CATSASGTSGGPSYNEQFF.

At least ten counts were recorded for this clonotype. The chain combines TRBV20-1 with TRBJ2-7; D is perhaps TRBD2 (5 bases). The CDR3 sequence is 12 residues long. CDR1 is DFQATT, CDR2 SNEGSKA, per germline (reference sequence). Trimming stripped 1 base from V and 4 bases from J, with 8 bases between. The CDR3, as DNA: TGCAGTGCTAGAGTCACGGGGTACGAGCAGTACTTC. Amino acid sequence: CSARVTGYEQYF.

There are many counts of this clonotype. The chain has TRBV28 and TRBJ1-1, with 8 positions matching TRBD1. The CDR3 loop spans 13 amino acids. V shed 5 bases and J 7 bases; nucleotides not matched to a gene: 6. Germline CDR1 and CDR2: MDHEN and SYDVKM. The CDR3 region has the DNA TGTGCCAGCAGTAGCTCCGGGACAGGTGAAGCTTTCTTT. This sequence encodes CASSSSGTGEAFF.

Remarks on this clonotype: A read error may produce the germline difference seen at one junction end. The chain has TRBV4-3 and TRBJ2-7; weak D call: TRBD1 (6 bases). Germline CDR1 LGHNA, CDR2 YSLEER. This CDR3 contains 14 residues. In DNA, the CDR3 is TGCGCCAACAGCCAAGCCAGGGGTACCTACGAGCAGTACTTC. Protein: CANSQARGTYEQYF.

The chain recombines TRBV18 with TRBJ2-6; 8 nucleotides line up with TRBD1. Germline CDR1 and CDR2: KGHSH and LQKENI. There are 18 residues in the CDR3. J was trimmed by 0 bases and V by 3 bases; bases with no gene match: 7. CDR3 sequence (DNA): TGTGCCAGCTCACCCCGGGACAGGCGCCTCTCTGGGGCCAACGTCCTGACTTTC. Its protein is CASSPRDRRLSGANVLTF. The variable domain in full, with the rest retrieved from reference TRBV18 and TRBJ2-6, is NAGVMQNPRHLVRRRGQEARLRCSPMKGHSHVYWYRQLPEEGLKFMVYLQKENIIDESGMPKERFSAEFPKEGPSILRIQQVVRGDSAAYFCASSPRDRRLSGANVLTFGAGSRLTVL.

This chain links TRBV5-1 with TRBJ1-5; D might be TRBD1 (5 bases). V lost 0 bases and J 7 bases, leaving 14 bases between the germline ends. This CDR3 contains 15 residues. The germline gives CDR1 SGHRS, CDR2 YFSETQ. The CDR3 coding sequence is TGCGCCAGCAGCTTGGAAGGGGCATCAGGGCAGCCCCAGCATTTT. It codes for CASSLEGASGQPQHF.

This clonotype came up a few times. The rearrangement links TRBV7-9 to TRBJ2-2; D is ambiguous. Per the germline V gene, CDR1 is SEHNR and CDR2 is FQNEAQ (reference sequence). This CDR3 has 14 amino acids. V was trimmed by 5 bases and J by 4 bases, leaving 11 bases between them. The CDR3 loop reads CASSARTVTGELFF. The CDR3 DNA sequence: TGTGCCAGCAGCGCCCGGACGGTCACCGGGGAGCTGTTTTTT. Full variable domain (missing parts from reference TRBV7-9 and TRBJ2-2): DTGVSQNPRHKITKRGQNVTFRCDPISEHNRLYWYRQTLGQGPEFLTYFQNEAQLEKSRLLSDRFSAERPKGSFSTLEIQRTEQGDSAMYLCASSARTVTGELFFGEGSRLTVL.

Many counts were recorded for this clonotype. The V call is TRBV27, the J call TRBJ2-7, with D tentatively TRBD1 (6 bases). Germline V gives CDR1 MNHEY, CDR2 SMNVEV (reference sequence). The CDR3 length is 15 residues. The V and J ends lost 5 bases and 2 bases respectively, with 16 bases between them. The DNA for the CDR3 is TGTGCCAGCAGTCCAGAAGGACAGAGGGCCTACGAGCAGTACTTC. Amino acids: CASSPEGQRAYEQYF.

This sequence joins TRBV13 and TRBJ1-6; TRBD1 matches 7 bases. Germline V gives CDR1 PRHDT, CDR2 FYEKMQ (reference sequence). V was pared by 2 bases and J by 9 bases, with 4 bases of the junction left unmatched. The CDR3 covers 14 residues. CDR3 residues: CASSLRQGGSPLHF. The CDR3 coding sequence is TGTGCCAGCAGCTTAAGGCAGGGGGGTTCACCCCTCCACTTT.

J is TRBJ2-7 and V is TRBV12-5; possibly TRBD1 or TRBD2 for D (5 bases each). The CDR3 is 15 residues long. The germline gives CDR1 LGHNT, CDR2 FRNRAP. Trimming pared 6 bases from V and 2 bases from J, leaving 17 bases between. The CDR3 DNA follows: TGTGCTAGTGGCCCCCCCGGGACGGTAGCCTACGAGCAGTACTTC. Translated: CASGPPGTVAYEQYF.

This clonotype was observed a few times. V and J are TRBV20-1 and TRBJ1-5, with D hard to call. The CDR3 runs 14 residues. The V and J ends lost 3 bases and 0 bases respectively, with 9 bases between them. Germline CDR1 reads DFQATT; CDR2 reads SNEGSKA (reference sequence). CDR3 coding DNA: TGCAGTGCTAGTGGCACAGATAGCAATCAGCCCCAGCATTTT. It specifies CSASGTDSNQPQHF.

This clonotype was recorded a few times. V and J are TRBV15 and TRBJ2-3, with 10 bases aligning to TRBD1. This CDR3 has 16 residues. Germline lookup yields CDR1 LNHNV and CDR2 YYDKDF (reference sequence). J was trimmed by 4 bases and V by 5 bases; bases with no gene match: 9. The CDR3 coding sequence is TGTGCCACCAGCGGCTATGGGACAGGGGTATCAGATACGCAGTATTTT. As protein: CATSGYGTGVSDTQYF.

This clonotype was seen at least ten times. The chain recombines TRBV6-1 with TRBJ1-5, with D maybe TRBD1 (6 bases). Trimming took off 6 bases at V and 0 bases at J, with 15 bases between the two ends. The CDR3 extends over 16 amino acids. Germline V gene data show CDR1 as MNHNS and CDR2 as SASEGT. The CDR3 sequence is CASRYLTGYSNQPQHF. DNA of the CDR3: TGTGCCAGCAGGTATTTGACAGGTTATAGCAATCAGCCCCAGCATTTT.

This clonotype was counted a few times. This rearrangement joins TRBV2 to TRBJ1-1, with a weak D call TRBD1 (5 bases). V shed 4 bases and J shed 7 bases, with 13 bases lying between them. CDR3 length: 13 residues. CDR1 is SNHLY and CDR2 is FYNNEI in the germline V gene. CDR3 sequence (DNA): TGTGCCAGCAGTGTCGGGATAGGGGTTGAAGCTTTCTTT. Its translation is CASSVGIGVEAFF.